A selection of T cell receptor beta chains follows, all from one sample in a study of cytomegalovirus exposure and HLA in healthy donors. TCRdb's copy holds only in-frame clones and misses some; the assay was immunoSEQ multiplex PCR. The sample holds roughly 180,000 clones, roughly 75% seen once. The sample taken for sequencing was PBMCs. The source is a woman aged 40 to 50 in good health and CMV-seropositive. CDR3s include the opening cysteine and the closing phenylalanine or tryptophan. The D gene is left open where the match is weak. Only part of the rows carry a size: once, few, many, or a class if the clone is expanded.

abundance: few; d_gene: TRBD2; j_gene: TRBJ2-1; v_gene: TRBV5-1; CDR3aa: CASSFGSGTYNEQFF; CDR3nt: TGCGCCAGCAGCTTTGGCAGCGGGACTTACAATGAGCAGTTCTTC
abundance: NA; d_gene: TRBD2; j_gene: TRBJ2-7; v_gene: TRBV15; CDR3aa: CATSRGLAGSYEQYF; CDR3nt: TGTGCCACCAGCAGAGGACTAGCGGGATCCTACGAGCAGTACTTC
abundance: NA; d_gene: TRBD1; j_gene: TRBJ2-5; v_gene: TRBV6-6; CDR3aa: CASSGATEGGSEQYF; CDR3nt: TGTGCCAGCAGTGGAGCTACAGAAGGGGGCAGTGAGCAGTACTTC
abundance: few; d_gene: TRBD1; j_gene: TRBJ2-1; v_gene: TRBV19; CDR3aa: CASSLRQGDLSNEQFF; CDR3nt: TGTGCCAGTAGTCTGCGACAGGGTGATCTTTCCAATGAGCAGTTCTTC
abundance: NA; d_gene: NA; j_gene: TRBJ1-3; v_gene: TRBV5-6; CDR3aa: CASSLAGVGSGNTIYF; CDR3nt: TGTGCCAGCAGCTTGGCAGGGGTAGGCTCTGGAAACACCATATATTTT
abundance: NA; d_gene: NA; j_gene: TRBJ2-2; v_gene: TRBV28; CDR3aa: CASSLLGVRANTGELFF; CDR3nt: TGTGCCAGCAGCCTGCTCGGGGTTCGCGCGAACACCGGGGAGCTGTTTTTT
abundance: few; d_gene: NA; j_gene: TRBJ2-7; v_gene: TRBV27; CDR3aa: CATETGEQYF; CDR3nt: TGTGCCACCGAGACTGGCGAGCAGTACTTC
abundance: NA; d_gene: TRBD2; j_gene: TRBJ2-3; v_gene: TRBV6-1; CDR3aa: CASSEPPTSGRWDTQYF; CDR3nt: TGTGCCAGCAGTGAACCCCCTACTAGCGGGAGATGGGATACGCAGTATTTT
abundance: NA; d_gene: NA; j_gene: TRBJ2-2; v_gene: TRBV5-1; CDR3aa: CASSGTGSGTGELFF; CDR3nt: TGCGCCAGCAGCGGAACAGGGTCGGGCACCGGGGAGCTGTTTTTT
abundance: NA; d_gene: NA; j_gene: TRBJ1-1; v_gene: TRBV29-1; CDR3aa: CSAALYSSNTEAFF; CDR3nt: TGCAGCGCCGCCCTGTACTCGTCGAACACTGAAGCTTTCTTT
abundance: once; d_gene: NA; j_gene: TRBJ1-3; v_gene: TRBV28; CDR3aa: CASRDPRGIYF; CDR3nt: TGTGCCAGCAGAGATCCACGGGGTATATATTTT
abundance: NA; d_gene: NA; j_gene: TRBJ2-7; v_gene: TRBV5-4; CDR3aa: CASSRVGSEQYF; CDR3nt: TGTGCCAGCAGCCGAGTCGGTAGCGAGCAGTACTTC
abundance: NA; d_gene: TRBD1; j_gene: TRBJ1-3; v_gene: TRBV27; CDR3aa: CASSIRGFSVSSGNTIYF; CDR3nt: TGTGCCAGCAGTATCAGGGGGTTTAGTGTTTCCTCTGGAAACACCATATATTTT
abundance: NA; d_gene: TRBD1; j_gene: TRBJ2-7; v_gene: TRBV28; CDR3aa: CASSFGVQGSSSYEQYF; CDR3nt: TGTGCCAGCAGTTTTGGGGTACAGGGGTCGAGCTCCTACGAGCAGTACTTC
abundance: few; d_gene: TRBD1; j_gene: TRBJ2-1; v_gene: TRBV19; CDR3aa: CASSFGQGNNEQFF; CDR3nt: TGTGCCAGTAGTTTCGGACAGGGGAACAATGAGCAGTTCTTC
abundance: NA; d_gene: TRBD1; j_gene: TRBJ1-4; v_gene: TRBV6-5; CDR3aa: CASSYSGTGLDEKLFF; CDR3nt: TGTGCCAGCAGTTACTCGGGGACAGGACTCGATGAAAAACTGTTTTTT
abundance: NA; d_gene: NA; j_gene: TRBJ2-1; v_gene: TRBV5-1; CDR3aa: CATQTGVGYNEQFF; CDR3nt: TGCGCCACCCAGACGGGAGTGGGATACAATGAGCAGTTCTTC
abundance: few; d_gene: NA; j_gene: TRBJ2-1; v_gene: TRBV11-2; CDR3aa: CASSFYAGSSYNEQFF; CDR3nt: TGTGCCAGCAGCTTTTACGCGGGAAGCTCCTACAATGAGCAGTTCTTC
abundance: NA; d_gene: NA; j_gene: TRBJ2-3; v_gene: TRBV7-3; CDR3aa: CASSLFGSTPDTQYF; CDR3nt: TGTGCCAGCAGCTTATTCGGGAGCACCCCAGATACGCAGTATTTT
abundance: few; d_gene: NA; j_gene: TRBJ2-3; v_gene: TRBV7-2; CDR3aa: CASSRDTTDTQYF; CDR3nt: TGTGCCAGCAGCCGGGACACCACAGATACGCAGTATTTT
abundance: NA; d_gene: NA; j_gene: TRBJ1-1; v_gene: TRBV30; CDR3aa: CAWSGGSRGKTEAFF; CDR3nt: TGTGCCTGGAGTGGGGGGAGCCGGGGGAAGACTGAAGCTTTCTTT
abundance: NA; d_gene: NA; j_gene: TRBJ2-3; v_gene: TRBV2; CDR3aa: CASSAADTQYF; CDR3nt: TGTGCCAGCAGTGCGGCAGATACGCAGTATTTT
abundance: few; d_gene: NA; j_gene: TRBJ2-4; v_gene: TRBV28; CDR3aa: CASSLHSSPSVAQYF; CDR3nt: TGTGCCAGCAGTTTACACTCCTCGCCCTCGGTTGCTCAGTACTTC
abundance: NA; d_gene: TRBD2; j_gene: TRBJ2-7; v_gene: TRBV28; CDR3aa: CASRLAGGYEQYF; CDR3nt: TGTGCCAGCCGACTAGCGGGAGGCTACGAGCAGTACTTC
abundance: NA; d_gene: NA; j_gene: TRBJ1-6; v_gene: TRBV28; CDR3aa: CASSFIQPNSPLHF; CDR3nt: TGTGCCAGCAGTTTTATACAGCCTAATTCACCCCTCCACTTT
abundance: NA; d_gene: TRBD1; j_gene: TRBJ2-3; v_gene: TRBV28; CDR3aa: CASSLRTGYQDTQYF; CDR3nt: TGTGCCAGCAGTTTAAGGACAGGGTACCAAGATACGCAGTATTTT
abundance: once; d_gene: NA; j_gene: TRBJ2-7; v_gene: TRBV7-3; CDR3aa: CASSLLGANYEQYF; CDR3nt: TGTGCCAGCAGCTTACTGGGGGCGAACTACGAGCAGTACTTC
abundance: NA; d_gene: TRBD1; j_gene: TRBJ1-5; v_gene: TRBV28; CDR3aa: CASSGGQGVIQPQHF; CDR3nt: TGTGCCAGCAGTGGGGGACAGGGGGTAATTCAGCCCCAGCATTTT
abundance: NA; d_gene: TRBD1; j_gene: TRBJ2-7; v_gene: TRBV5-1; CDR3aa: CASSHGQGAYEQYF; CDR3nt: TGCGCCAGCAGCCATGGTCAGGGGGCCTACGAGCAGTACTTC
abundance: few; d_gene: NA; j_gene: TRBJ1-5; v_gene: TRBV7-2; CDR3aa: CASSLPGFNQPQHF; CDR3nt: TGTGCCAGCAGCTTACCGGGGTTCAATCAGCCCCAGCATTTT
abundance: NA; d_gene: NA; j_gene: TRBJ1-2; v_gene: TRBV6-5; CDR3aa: CASRLSGRGGYTF; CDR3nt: TGTGCCAGCAGACTATCGGGCCGGGGTGGCTACACCTTC
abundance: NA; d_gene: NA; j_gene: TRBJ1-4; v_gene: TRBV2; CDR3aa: CASSGRGEVEKLFF; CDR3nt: TGTGCCAGCAGTGGGAGGGGTGAGGTTGAAAAACTGTTTTTT
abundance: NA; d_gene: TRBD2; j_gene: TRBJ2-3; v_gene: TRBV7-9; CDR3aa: CASSSGLAGSTDTQYF; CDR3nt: TGTGCCAGCAGCTCGGGACTAGCGGGTAGCACAGATACGCAGTATTTT
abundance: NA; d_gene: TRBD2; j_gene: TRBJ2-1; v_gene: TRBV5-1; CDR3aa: CASSLELAGAYNEQFF; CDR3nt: TGCGCCAGCAGCTTGGAACTAGCGGGAGCCTACAATGAGCAGTTCTTC
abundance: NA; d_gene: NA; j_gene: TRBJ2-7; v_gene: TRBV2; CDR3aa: CASSGRGDEQYF; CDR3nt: TGTGCCAGCAGTGGCAGGGGCGACGAGCAGTACTTC
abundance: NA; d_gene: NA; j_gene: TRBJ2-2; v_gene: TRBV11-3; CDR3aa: CASSLVAGSAGELFF; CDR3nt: TGTGCCAGCAGCTTGGTGGCGGGATCCGCCGGGGAGCTGTTTTTT
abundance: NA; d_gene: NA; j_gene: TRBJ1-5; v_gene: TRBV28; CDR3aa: CASSLAQGNQPQHF; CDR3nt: TGTGCCAGCAGCCTCGCCCAGGGCAATCAGCCCCAGCATTTT
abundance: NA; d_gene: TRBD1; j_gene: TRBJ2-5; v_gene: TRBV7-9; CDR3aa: CASSPPPGTGQQETQYF; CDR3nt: TGTGCCAGCAGCCCACCGCCTGGGACAGGTCAACAGGAGACCCAGTACTTC
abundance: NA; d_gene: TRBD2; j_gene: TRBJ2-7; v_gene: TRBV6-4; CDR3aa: CASSEISRGRYNYEQYF; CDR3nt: TGTGCCAGCAGTGAAATTTCTCGCGGGAGATACAACTACGAGCAGTACTTC
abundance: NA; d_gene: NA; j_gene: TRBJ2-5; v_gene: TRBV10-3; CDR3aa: CAISESNGRRETQYF; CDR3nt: TGTGCCATCAGTGAGTCGAACGGCCGGAGGGAGACCCAGTACTTC
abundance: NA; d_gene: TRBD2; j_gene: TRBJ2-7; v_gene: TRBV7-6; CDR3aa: CASSLELAGAFYEQYF; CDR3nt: TGTGCCAGCAGCTTAGAACTAGCGGGAGCCTTCTACGAGCAGTACTTC
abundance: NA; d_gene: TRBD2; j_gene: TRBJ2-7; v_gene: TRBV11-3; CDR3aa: CASSSGGLGSPAEQYF; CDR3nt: TGTGCCAGCAGCTCAGGAGGACTAGGTAGCCCCGCCGAGCAGTACTTC
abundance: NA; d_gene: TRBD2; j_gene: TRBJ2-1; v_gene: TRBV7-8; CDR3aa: CASGVSGIDNEQFF; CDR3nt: TGTGCCAGCGGGGTTAGCGGGATTGACAATGAGCAGTTCTTC
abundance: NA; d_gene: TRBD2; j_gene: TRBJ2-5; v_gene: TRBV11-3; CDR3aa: CASSKGGGETQYF; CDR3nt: TGTGCCAGCAGCAAGGGCGGGGGTGAGACCCAGTACTTC
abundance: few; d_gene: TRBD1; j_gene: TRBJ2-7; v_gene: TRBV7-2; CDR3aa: CASGPGQVYEQYF; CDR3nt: TGTGCCAGCGGCCCGGGACAGGTGTACGAGCAGTACTTC
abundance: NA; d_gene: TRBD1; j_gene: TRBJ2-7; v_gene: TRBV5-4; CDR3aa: CASSWGQEEGYEQYF; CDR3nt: TGTGCCAGCAGCTGGGGACAGGAGGAGGGGTACGAGCAGTACTTC
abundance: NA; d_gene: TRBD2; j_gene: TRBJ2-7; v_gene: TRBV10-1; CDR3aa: CASSDGLAGHEQYF; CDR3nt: TGCGCCAGCAGTGACGGACTAGCGGGACACGAGCAGTACTTC
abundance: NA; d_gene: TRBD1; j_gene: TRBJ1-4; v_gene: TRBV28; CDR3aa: CASSLPTGGGEKLFF; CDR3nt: TGTGCCAGCAGTTTACCGACAGGGGGCGGTGAAAAACTGTTTTTT
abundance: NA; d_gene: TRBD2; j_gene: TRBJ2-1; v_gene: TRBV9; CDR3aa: CASSVPTHSGSYNEQFF; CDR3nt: TGTGCCAGCAGCGTCCCGACCCATAGCGGGTCTTACAATGAGCAGTTCTTC